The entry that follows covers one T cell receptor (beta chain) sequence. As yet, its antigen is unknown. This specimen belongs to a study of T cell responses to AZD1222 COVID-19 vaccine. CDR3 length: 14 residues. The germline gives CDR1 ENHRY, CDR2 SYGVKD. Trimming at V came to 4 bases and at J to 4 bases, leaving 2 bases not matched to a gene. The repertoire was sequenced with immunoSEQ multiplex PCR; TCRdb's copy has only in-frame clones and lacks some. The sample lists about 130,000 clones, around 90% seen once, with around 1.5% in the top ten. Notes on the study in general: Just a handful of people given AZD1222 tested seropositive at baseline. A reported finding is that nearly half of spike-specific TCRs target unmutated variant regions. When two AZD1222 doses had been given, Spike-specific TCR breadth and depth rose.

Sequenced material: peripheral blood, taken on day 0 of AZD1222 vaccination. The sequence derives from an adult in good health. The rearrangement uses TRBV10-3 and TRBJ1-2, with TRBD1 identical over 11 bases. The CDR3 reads CAISAGTGGYGYTF. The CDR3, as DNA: TGTGCCATCAGTGCCGGGACAGGGGGCTATGGCTACACCTTC.